Sequencing of this T cell receptor beta chain was carried out in a study of post-analysis software for immune sequencing data. Study results and limitations: Among 5 or 6 TRBV segments more frequent in patients than controls were TRBV5-6, TRBV5-1 and TRBV20-1.

Trimming shortened V by 3 bases and J by 0 bases, and 7 bases separated the two germline ends. The CDR3 has 14 amino acids. Germline CDR1 reads KGHSH; CDR2 reads LQKENI. Included in the TCR beta cDNA libraries were unique molecular identifiers. From around 1 to 9.1 million T cells, 400,000 to 500,000 cDNA molecules were obtained. Each CDR3 protein is one row after TCRdb ran MiXCR on the PCR reads. The table has some 260,000 distinct CDR3 sequences, about 38% seen once. This clonotype appeared many times. Its matching antigen is unknown. This sequence was found in a girl aged 5-17 years with multiple sclerosis. The chain couples TRBV18 to TRBJ2-3, with no clear D. The sequencing sample was made of blood. The CDR3 spells CASSPGYSTDTQYF. CDR3 in DNA: TGTGCCAGCTCACCGGGGTATAGCACAGATACGCAGTATTTT.